This T cell receptor (beta chain) was obtained from a study of graft-versus-host responses after intestinal transplantation listed by TCRdb under 2021. About the investigation overall: The transplants that recipients got were multivisceral, liver-intestinal, or isolated intestinal. Every recipient was given anti-thymocyte globulin induction, then maintenance tacrolimus and steroids for two to three years. The cohort enrolled fewer than 25 intestinal transplant recipients including one retransplant, and a few patients lacking pretransplant specimens were excluded. To identify alloreactive clones, pre-transplant mixed lymphocyte reaction products were sequenced and compared with unstimulated pre-transplant donor and recipient T cells. Donor T cell macrochimerism was defined as a peak of at least 4% donor T cells among recipient peripheral blood mononuclear cells. Bulk TCR-beta CDR3 sequencing was used to track graft-versus-host and host-versus-graft alloreactive T cell clones in the graft, circulation and bone marrow after intestinal transplantation. Rather than going through the commercial service, samples from a few later patients were sequenced in-house on an Illumina MiSeq and processed with MiXCR.

Library preparation was by the immunoSEQ multiplex PCR assay. For most patients, genomic DNA was isolated with the Qiagen DNeasy Blood and Tissue Kit and shipped frozen to Adaptive Biotechnologies for TCR sequencing. High-throughput TCR-beta CDR3 sequencing of genomic DNA from most patients was performed by Adaptive Biotechnologies. The published analysis was carried out like this. Adaptive's ImmunoSEQ software was the source of the TCR sequencing data for fewer than 20 patients, while a few other patients were processed with MiXCR and VDJtools. To correct CD4 versus CD8 sorting errors, any sequence found in both subsets at a frequency ratio below 5:1 was removed. Because the origin of CDR3 nucleotide sequences shared between donor and recipient could not be assigned, those sequences were removed. To be classed as alloreactive, a clone needed at least 2-fold expansion over unstimulated cells and a minimum CFSE-low frequency of 0.002% (template counts) or 0.001% (read counts). A clone was considered mappable if detected in the sequenced pre-transplant spleen, lymph node, or MLR CFSE-low populations of the donor or recipient. The cumulative frequency of alloreactive clones was calculated as a percentage of all sequences, weighted by copy number. This is the immuneACCESS table as TCRdb keeps it, with only in-frame sequences that have V and J called. A part of the clones is gone; compared with another copy, unresolved V genes explain less than half, and the rest is unexplained. The D gene and trimming were derived from the DNA, and the V and J assignments and clone size from that table. The sample records about 96,000 clones, about 93% of which are singletons. Jointly, the top ten make up around 0.15% of the sample.

Concerning this clone itself: This receptor's antigen is unknown. Base qualities are not at hand, and no much larger clone is one base apart.

Interpreted using the paper, the time point label stands for: cells obtained before transplantation from donor or recipient. CD3+CD4+ and CD3+CD8+ populations were FACS-sorted from unstimulated pre-transplant donor and recipient cells taken from spleen or lymph nodes. The CDR3 spans 14 residues, from the cysteine through the phenylalanine. Only the CDR3 DNA stays, 42 bases, in frame from base 1. Via the germline V gene (reference sequence), CDR1 is MNHEY and CDR2 SMNVEV. After removal of 6 bases from V and 0 bases from J, the junction retains 5 bases not matched to a gene. General conclusions and limits of the study: In patients with donor T cell macrochimerism, the allografts had high GvH to HvG T cell clonal ratios. The relatively low number and heterogeneity of intestinal transplant patients limited the conclusions. GvH clones turned up in recipient bone marrow, with some appearing earlier in ileal mucosa or blood, a pattern consistent with an intestinal mucosal origin. Early after transplant, peak levels of circulating GvH clones were found to be associated with declines in HvG clones.

The sequence derives from a human donor who received an intestinal transplant. The chain employs TRBV27 and TRBJ2-7; TRBD2 lines up with 7 middle nucleotides. Sequenced here: unstimulated CD4+ T cells sorted from spleen or lymph node cells, sampled before intestinal transplant. The CDR3 has the sequence CASRDSGGSYEQYF. The DNA is as follows: TGTGCCAGCAGAGACTCGGGGGGCTCCTACGAGCAGTACTTC.